The next 23 T cell receptor beta chains were all read from a single sample in a study of blood T cell repertoires in COVID-19. The assay was immunoSEQ multiplex PCR, and TCRdb's table has in-frame clones only and misses some. The sample consists of some 150,000 clones, around 85% of them appearing once. The sequenced sample consisted of peripheral blood. Receptors originate from a woman aged 55-69 years with COVID-19, enrolled during active disease.

CDR3 nucleotides: TGTGCCACCGGGACTAGCGGGGGGGTCTCCTACAATGAGCAGTTCTTC. Protein sequence: CATGTSGGVSYNEQFF. The rearrangement uses TRBV24-1 and TRBJ2-1; 16 bases are shared with TRBD2. Losses at the gene ends were 9 bases for V and 0 bases for J; bases not matched to a gene: 1. Germline loops: CDR1 KGHDR, CDR2 SFDVKD. This CDR3 is built from 16 residues.

This clone was seen a handful of times. V usage is TRBV2 and J usage is TRBJ2-7; 8 bases are a match to TRBD2. With V trimmed by 6 bases and J by 3 bases, 10 bases remained unmatched. CDR1 and CDR2 from the germline V gene are SNHLY and FYNNEI. This CDR3 is 15 amino acids long. CDR3 nucleotides: TGTGCCAGCAGCCTTCGGGTGACTAGCGTCTACGAGCAGTACTTC. Amino acids: CASSLRVTSVYEQYF.

The chain has TRBV7-2 and TRBJ2-5; tentative D call: TRBD1 (5 bases). Germline values: CDR1 SGHTA, CDR2 FQGNSA. The CDR3 is 16 residues long. V was cut by 1 base and J by 5 bases, with 17 bases left in between. The CDR3 DNA is TGTGCCAGCAGCTTAGACGTACAGGCCGCACGGGAGACCCAGTACTTC. This codes for CASSLDVQAARETQYF. Together with reference TRBV7-2 and TRBJ2-5, the CDR3 gives the full variable domain: GAGVSQSPSNKVTEKGKDVELRCDPISGHTALYWYRQSLGQGLEFLIYFQGNSAPDKSGLPSDRFSAERTGGSVSTLTIQRTQQEDSAVYLCASSLDVQAARETQYFGPGTRLLVL.

The CDR3 sequence: CASSRDRGANTGELFF. CDR3 nucleotide sequence: TGTGCCAGCTCACGGGACAGGGGGGCGAACACCGGGGAGCTGTTTTTT. The gene calls are TRBV18 and TRBJ2-2; TRBD1 aligns across 11 bases. Per germline, CDR1 KGHSH and CDR2 LQKENI. The CDR3 loop spans 16 amino acids. Losses at the gene ends were 4 bases for V and 0 bases for J; bases not matched to a gene: 1.

The rearrangement uses TRBV20-1 and TRBJ1-2; D gene ambiguous. Looked up from germline, CDR1 is DFQATT and CDR2 is SNEGSKA (reference sequence). Trimming removed 3 bases from V and 6 bases from J, with 20 bases in between. The CDR3 has 15 residues. The CDR3 nucleotides read TGCAGTGCTAGTCTTTTGAGGGTGATATTGGATGGCTACACCTTC. Residues: CSASLLRVILDGYTF.

The chain links TRBV11-3 to TRBJ2-1; a possible D gene is TRBD1 (7 bases). The CDR3 runs to 14 residues. The germline V and J ends were trimmed by 5 bases and 4 bases, with 12 bases remaining between them. CDR1 and CDR2 (germline): SGHNT, YENEEA. Written as DNA, the CDR3 is TGTGCCAGCAGCCCCAGGGGGGTTTACAATGAGCAGTTCTTC. Translated, it gives CASSPRGVYNEQFF. The complete variable domain, with remaining parts taken from reference TRBV11-3 and TRBJ2-1, reads EAGVVQSPRYKIIEKKQPVAFWCNPISGHNTLYWYLQNLGQGPELLIRYENEEAVDDSQLPKDRFSAERLKGVDSTLKIQPAELGDSAVYLCASSPRGVYNEQFFGPGTRLTVL.

The chain has TRBV6-2 or TRBV6-3 and TRBJ1-5; tentatively, D is TRBD1 (5 bases). There are 16 residues in the CDR3. Germline CDR1 and CDR2: MNHEY and SVGEGT. The V end lost 2 bases, the J end lost 5 bases, and 16 bases lay between the germline ends. The CDR3 DNA follows: TGTGCCAGCAGTTACCCTAATTACAGGAGCTATCAGCCCCAGCATTTT. Its translation: CASSYPNYRSYQPQHF.

The chain is built from TRBV5-1 and TRBJ1-1, with D possibly being TRBD1 (6 bases). Germline V CDR1 and CDR2: SGHRS, YFSETQ. This CDR3 is built from 15 residues. V lost 0 bases and J 14 bases, leaving 23 bases between the germline ends. This chain's CDR3 is CASSLADGGPGRTFF. The CDR3 DNA reads TGCGCCAGCAGCTTGGCTGACGGGGGGCCGGGGAGGACGTTCTTT.

The chain joins TRBV7-9 to TRBJ1-1, with D perhaps TRBD1 (5 bases). CDR1 SEHNR and CDR2 FQNEAQ come from the germline V gene (reference sequence). V was pared by 6 bases and J by 5 bases, with 16 bases between. This CDR3 has 14 amino acids. The chain's CDR3 is CASRKDGGLTEAFF. CDR3 nucleotide sequence: TGTGCCAGCAGGAAAGATGGGGGGTTGACTGAAGCTTTCTTT. Full variable domain (remainder filled in from reference TRBV7-9 and TRBJ1-1): DTGVSQNPRHKITKRGQNVTFRCDPISEHNRLYWYRQTLGQGPEFLTYFQNEAQLEKSRLLSDRFSAERPKGSFSTLEIQRTEQGDSAMYLCASRKDGGLTEAFFGQGTRLTVV.

This chain links TRBV7-3 with TRBJ1-1; no definite D call. The CDR3 runs 13 residues. Germline lookup yields CDR1 SGHTA and CDR2 FQGTGA. V lost 3 bases to trimming and J lost 5 bases, with 10 bases between them. CDR3 in amino acids: CASSFPGGTEAFF. The CDR3 DNA reads as TGTGCCAGCAGCTTTCCAGGTGGAACTGAAGCTTTCTTT.

This sequence joins TRBV19 and TRBJ2-5; 15 bases are shared with TRBD2. Losses at the gene ends were 3 bases for V and 1 base for J; bases not matched to a gene: 0. Germline V CDR1 and CDR2: LNHDA, SQIVND (reference sequence). There are 16 residues in the CDR3. DNA for the CDR3: TGTGCCAGTAGTATGGGACTAGCGGGGGGCCAAGAGACCCAGTACTTC. It yields the protein CASSMGLAGGQETQYF.

V is TRBV2 and J is TRBJ1-5; D possibly corresponds to TRBD1 (6 bases). CDR1 and CDR2 (germline): SNHLY, FYNNEI. This CDR3 region has 15 residues. The ends were cut back, 4 bases at V and 0 bases at J, with 10 bases in the middle. CDR3 loop: CASSAYRASNQPQHF. The CDR3 coding sequence is TGTGCCAGCAGTGCATACAGGGCTAGCAATCAGCCCCAGCATTTT.

The rearrangement joins TRBV19 to TRBJ1-2, with TRBD1 matching over 8 bases. The CDR3 contains 13 residues. V shed 3 bases and J 8 bases; nucleotides not matched to a gene: 5. Germline V gives CDR1 LNHDA, CDR2 SQIVND (reference sequence). DNA for the CDR3: TGTGCCAGTAGTATGGACAGGGTAGTCGGCTACACCTTC. Protein: CASSMDRVVGYTF.

The rearrangement uses TRBV12-3 or TRBV12-4 and TRBJ1-2; maybe TRBD1 (6 bases). V was pared by 5 bases and J by 3 bases, with 10 bases between. The CDR3 is 13 residues long. CDR3 nucleotides: TGTGCCAGCAGTGGACAGTCTTACTATGGCTACACCTTC. Amino acid sequence: CASSGQSYYGYTF.

The CDR3 DNA follows: TGTGCCAGAAGCGATGGAACGGGACAGGGCTATGGCTACACCTTC. Its translation is CARSDGTGQGYGYTF. The chain combines TRBV5-3 with TRBJ1-2; 9 bases fit TRBD1. TRBV5-3 is labeled an ORF, and its function is uncertain. The CDR3 contains 15 residues. Trimming at V came to 4 bases and at J to 4 bases, leaving 8 bases not matched to a gene.

This chain connects TRBV9 to TRBJ2-3, with TRBD2 as a possible D gene (7 bases). Trimming stripped 4 bases from V and 1 base from J, with 22 bases between. The CDR3 runs 18 residues. The V gene's germline CDR1 is SGDLS and CDR2 YYNGEE. CDR3 nucleotide sequence: TGTGCCAGCAGCCCTTTGGGGGGGGGCTCCCCCCGCACAGATACGCAGTATTTT. This gives the protein CASSPLGGGSPRTDTQYF. Filled out from reference TRBV9 and TRBJ2-3, the complete variable domain reads DSGVTQTPKHLITATGQRVTLRCSPRSGDLSVYWYQQSLDQGLQFLIQYYNGEERAKGNILERFSAQQFPDLHSELNLSSLELGDSALYFCASSPLGGGSPRTDTQYFGPGTRLTVL.

V usage is TRBV7-7 and J usage is TRBJ2-5, with 7 positions matching TRBD1. After removal of 2 bases from V and 5 bases from J, the junction contained 11 bases not matched to a gene. The CDR3 consists of 16 residues. CDR1 is SSHAT and CDR2 is FNYEAQ in the germline V gene (reference sequence). Here the CDR3 reads CASSLIGNRGGETQYF. The CDR3 nucleotides read TGTGCCAGCAGCTTAATTGGGAACAGGGGTGGGGAGACCCAGTACTTC.

The chain carries TRBV4-1 and TRBJ1-1; 8 bases match TRBD1. V trimming: 4 bases; J trimming: 1 base; junction bases outside the gene matches: 5. CDR3 size: 15 residues. Germline-derived CDR1 and CDR2 are MGHRA and YSYEKL. The CDR3, as DNA: TGCGCCAGCAGCCCCCGGACAGGGCCGAACACTGAAGCTTTCTTT. It is translated as CASSPRTGPNTEAFF.

The chain carries TRBV10-1 and TRBJ1-5; tentatively, D is TRBD1 (6 bases). V lost 7 bases, J lost 2 bases, and 15 bases lay in between. Germline V gene data show CDR1 as WNHNN and CDR2 as SYGVQD (reference sequence). The CDR3 extends over 15 amino acids. CDR3 nucleotide sequence: TGCGCCAGCATCGCCCAGGGGTCGGGCAATCAGCCCCAGCATTTT. It translates to CASIAQGSGNQPQHF.

V is TRBV10-3 and J is TRBJ2-7, with 9 bases lining up with TRBD2. The CDR3 runs to 13 residues. V shed 10 bases, J shed 4 bases, and the junction held 8 bases outside the gene matches. Germline values: CDR1 ENHRY, CDR2 SYGVKD. In nucleotides, the CDR3 is TGTGCCACCTTGACTAGCGGCACATACGAGCAGTACTTC. Its translation: CATLTSGTYEQYF.

J is TRBJ1-1 and V is TRBV28; maybe TRBD1 (5 bases). The CDR3 runs to 14 residues. V gave up 8 bases and J gave up 4 bases, with 17 bases separating them. Germline loops: CDR1 MDHEN, CDR2 SYDVKM. The CDR3 protein is CASVLPGGSTEAFF. The DNA of the CDR3 is TGTGCCAGCGTTCTTCCCGGGGGGAGCACTGAAGCTTTCTTT. Variable domain in full (rest from reference TRBV28 and TRBJ1-1): DVKVTQSSRYLVKRTGEKVFLECVQDMDHENMFWYRQDPGLGLRLIYFSYDVKMKEKGDIPEGYSVSREKKERFSLILESASTNQTSMYLCASVLPGGSTEAFFGQGTRLTVV.

J is TRBJ2-1 and V is TRBV7-3; 12 bases match TRBD1. This CDR3 is built from 14 residues. V shed 6 bases, J shed 12 bases, and the junction held 9 bases outside the gene matches. Germline lookup yields CDR1 SGHTA and CDR2 FQGTGA. The DNA for the CDR3 is TGTGCCAGCAGTTGGGGACAGGGGGCGAACGCGCAGTTCTTC. It specifies CASSWGQGANAQFF. Complete variable domain (other parts from reference TRBV7-3 and TRBJ2-1): GAGVSQTPSNKVTEKGKYVELRCDPISGHTALYWYRQSLGQGPEFLIYFQGTGAADDSGLPNDRFFAVRPEGSVSTLKIQRTERGDSAVYLCASSWGQGANAQFFGPGTRLTVL.

This sequence joins TRBV4-1 and TRBJ2-7; TRBD2 matches at 7 bases. The CDR3 runs 16 residues. The trim removed 2 bases at V and 2 bases at J, leaving 9 bases unmatched. The germline V gene has CDR1 MGHRA and CDR2 YSYEKL. CDR3 DNA: TGCGCCAGCAGCCAATGGACAATCGGGGGGACCTACGAGCAGTACTTC. Residues: CASSQWTIGGTYEQYF.